One and the same sample provided the 28 T cell receptor beta chains below, sequenced in a study of Tregs in tolerant kidney transplant recipients (dated by TCRdb to between 2018 and 2021). Sample time point, as interpreted from the label and publication: blood sample drawn before combined kidney and bone marrow transplant. Library construction relied on the immunoSEQ multiplex PCR assay. The table comes from immuneACCESS by way of TCRdb, which keeps in-frame sequences with V and J called. Part of the clones is missing from these tables; in studies checked, under half for an unresolved V gene and the rest for unknown reasons. The sample table records approximately 93,000 clones; roughly 93% of these occur just once. The top ten clonotypes cover 0.46% of the sample. The sample consisted of CD4+ T cells from blood, taken before the transplant. The receptors derive from a human donor who received a combined kidney and bone marrow transplant.

V gene TRBV7-2 combines with J gene TRBJ2-1; 10 bases match TRBD2. V gave up 4 bases and J gave up 4 bases; unmatched junction bases: 10. Germline V gene data show CDR1 as SGHTA and CDR2 as FQGNSA. The CDR3 loop spans 17 amino acids. The CDR3 is CASSSPQRGGRYNEQFF. In DNA, the CDR3 is TGTGCCAGCAGCTCACCTCAGCGGGGGGGCCGATACAATGAGCAGTTCTTC.

This chain uses TRBV5-1 with TRBJ2-7; the match to TRBD1 covers 8 bases. V lost 5 bases and J lost 5; bases outside the gene matches: 15. The CDR3 covers 16 residues. Germline V gene lookup returns CDR1 SGHRS and CDR2 YFSETQ. The CDR3 DNA reads as TGCGCCAGCAGTTTGTTCGAGACAGGGGTTACCAACGAGCAGTACTTC. This encodes CASSLFETGVTNEQYF.

In this sample, this clone turned up once. The chain recombines TRBV28 with TRBJ2-5; D might be TRBD1 (5 bases). V lost 3 bases, J lost 1 base, and 12 bases lay in between. The CDR3 length is 15 residues. Germline values: CDR1 MDHEN, CDR2 SYDVKM. The CDR3 DNA reads as TGTGCCAGCAGTTTGGCCGACAGTATCCAAGAGACCCAGTACTTC. This codes for CASSLADSIQETQYF.

The V gene is TRBV18, the J gene TRBJ2-7; 10 bases fit TRBD1. The V gene end was trimmed by 1 base and the J gene end by 3 bases; junction bases not matched to a gene: 3. The CDR3 sequence is 15 residues long. The germline V gene encodes CDR1 KGHSH and CDR2 LQKENI. CDR3 DNA: TGTGCCAGCTCACCACTGACAGGGGGCAACTACGAGCAGTACTTC. This codes for CASSPLTGGNYEQYF.

The CDR3 DNA reads as TGTGCCTTCCAAGAGGAGACCCAGTACTTC. This encodes CAFQEETQYF. The V gene is TRBV5-7, the J gene TRBJ2-5, with D hard to call. TRBV5-7 is annotated as an ORF whose role is uncertain. Trimming took 10 bases from V and 5 from J, leaving 9 bases between them. This CDR3 has 10 amino acids.

The rearrangement joins TRBV7-2 to TRBJ2-5, with 12 bases matching TRBD2. The ends lost 5 bases at V and 6 bases at J; junction bases unmatched: 4. The CDR3 is made up of 14 amino acids. The germline gives CDR1 SGHTA, CDR2 FQGNSA. The CDR3 sequence is CASSNLAGGKTQYF. The DNA of the CDR3 is TGTGCCAGCAGCAACCTAGCGGGAGGGAAGACCCAGTACTTC.

The V gene is TRBV18, the J gene TRBJ2-3, with D perhaps TRBD2 (6 bases). With 0 bases removed from V and 5 bases from J, the gap between germline ends came to 6 bases. The CDR3 runs 13 residues. CDR1 and CDR2 from the germline V gene are KGHSH and LQKENI. CDR3 in amino acids: CASSPPGLDTQYF. Here the CDR3 DNA reads TGTGCCAGCTCACCACCGGGACTAGATACGCAGTATTTT. The full variable domain, with the rest looked up from reference TRBV18 and TRBJ2-3, is NAGVMQNPRHLVRRRGQEARLRCSPMKGHSHVYWYRQLPEEGLKFMVYLQKENIIDESGMPKERFSAEFPKEGPSILRIQQVVRGDSAAYFCASSPPGLDTQYFGPGTRLTVL.

This clone has a single count. J is TRBJ1-1 and V is TRBV28; D possibly corresponds to TRBD1 (6 bases). Trimming stripped 6 bases from V and 7 bases from J, with 15 bases between. The CDR3 has 13 amino acids. Germline-derived CDR1 and CDR2 are MDHEN and SYDVKM. The DNA for the CDR3 is TGTGCCAGCAGCAAGGTACAGGGCCGTGAAGCTTTCTTT. Translated: CASSKVQGREAFF.

Notes on this clone: The same CDR3 can be traced to other DNA sequences in this sample. V and J are TRBV27 and TRBJ1-6; tentative D call: TRBD1 (5 bases). This CDR3 is 21 amino acids long. Germline values: CDR1 MNHEY, CDR2 SMNVEV (reference sequence). V lost 1 base and J 0 bases, leaving 22 bases between the germline ends. The CDR3 sequence is CASSLFPGLSGQSSYNSPLHF. The CDR3 nucleotides are TGTGCCAGCAGTTTATTCCCGGGACTGTCGGGGCAGAGCTCCTATAATTCACCCCTCCACTTT.

Concerning this clone itself: Different DNA sequences within this sample yield the same CDR3. The chain links TRBV6-5 to TRBJ1-5; D gene uncertain. Trimming removed 5 bases at V and 0 bases at J, with 5 bases between. This CDR3 contains 13 residues. The germline CDR1 and CDR2 sequences are MNHEY and SVGAGI. This CDR3 reads CASSLSSNQPQHF. In DNA form, the CDR3 reads TGTGCCAGCAGTCTCAGTAGCAATCAGCCCCAGCATTTT.

This sequence joins TRBV30 and TRBJ1-5; D possibly corresponds to TRBD1 (6 bases). Looked up from germline, CDR1 is GTSNPN and CDR2 is SVGIG (reference sequence). The CDR3 totals 15 residues. V lost 1 base and J 2 bases, leaving 12 bases between the germline ends. CDR3 loop: CAWSATGFRNQPQHF. The CDR3 nucleotides read TGTGCCTGGAGTGCCACAGGGTTTCGCAATCAGCCCCAGCATTTT.

The V and J genes are TRBV2 and TRBJ2-3; 7 bases fit TRBD2. After removal of 4 bases from V and 2 bases from J, the junction contained 9 bases not matched to a gene. Germline V gene lookup returns CDR1 SNHLY and CDR2 FYNNEI. The CDR3 is made up of 16 amino acids. The CDR3 sequence is CASSALGLADTDTQYF. The CDR3 DNA reads as TGTGCCAGCAGTGCGCTCGGGCTAGCGGACACAGATACGCAGTATTTT. The full variable domain, in which reference TRBV2 and TRBJ2-3 provide the parts outside the CDR3, is EPEVTQTPSHQVTQMGQEVILRCVPISNHLYFYWYRQILGQKVEFLVSFYNNEISEKSEIFDDQFSVERPDGSNFTLKIRSTKLEDSAMYFCASSALGLADTDTQYFGPGTRLTVL.

The chain links TRBV5-3 to TRBJ2-5; perhaps TRBD1 as D (6 bases). TRBV5-3 is designated an ORF whose function remains uncertain. CDR3 length equals 17 residues. The germline V and J ends were trimmed by 0 bases and 1 base, with 16 bases remaining between them. The CDR3: CARSLGGGRTVQETQYF. CDR3 bases: TGTGCCAGAAGCTTGGGTGGGGGTCGGACAGTCCAAGAGACCCAGTACTTC.

This clone was recorded once. The chain is built from TRBV7-9 and TRBJ2-3; D possibly corresponds to TRBD2 (5 bases). Trimming pared 5 bases from V and 2 bases from J, leaving 14 bases between. Germline CDR1 and CDR2: SEHNR and FQNEAQ (reference sequence). The CDR3 has 15 residues. The CDR3 sequence is CASSHRTSHTDTQYF. The CDR3 DNA reads TGTGCCAGCAGCCATAGGACTTCACACACAGATACGCAGTATTTT. The variable domain in full, completed from reference TRBV7-9 and TRBJ2-3, reads DTGVSQNPRHKITKRGQNVTFRCDPISEHNRLYWYRQTLGQGPEFLTYFQNEAQLEKSRLLSDRFSAERPKGSFSTLEIQRTEQGDSAMYLCASSHRTSHTDTQYFGPGTRLTVL.

V and J are TRBV2 and TRBJ2-5, with no clear D. The V and J ends lost 8 bases and 4 bases respectively, with 14 bases between them. The CDR3 consists of 13 residues. CDR1 SNHLY and CDR2 FYNNEI come from the germline V gene. CDR3 bases: TGTGCCAGCGTTTTGGCGGTGGGAGAGACCCAGTACTTC. Amino acids: CASVLAVGETQYF.

The CDR3 reads CASSLGFTGTYEQYF. The CDR3 DNA sequence: TGCGCCAGCAGCTTGGGATTTACAGGGACCTACGAGCAGTACTTC. This rearrangement joins TRBV5-1 to TRBJ2-7, with a tentative D call TRBD1 (6 bases). CDR1 and CDR2 from the germline V gene are SGHRS and YFSETQ. Trimming left V 0 bases short and J 2 bases short, with 12 bases between. The length of the CDR3 is 15 residues.

V and J are TRBV7-2 and TRBJ2-4, with 8 bases aligning to TRBD1. The CDR3 runs 16 residues. Germline V lookup: CDR1 SGHTA, CDR2 FQGNSA. V dropped 5 bases and J dropped 4; count of bases not matched to a gene: 10. CDR3 sequence (DNA): TGTGCCAGCAGCCTGAGAGCGGACAGGGTGAAAAACATTCAGTACTTC. Translation gives CASSLRADRVKNIQYF. Filled out from reference TRBV7-2 and TRBJ2-4, the complete variable domain reads GAGVSQSPSNKVTEKGKDVELRCDPISGHTALYWYRQSLGQGLEFLIYFQGNSAPDKSGLPSDRFSAERTGGSVSTLTIQRTQQEDSAVYLCASSLRADRVKNIQYFGAGTRLSVL.

The CDR3, as DNA: TGTGCCAGCAGCAAAGAAATCTTAGCCAAAAACATTCAGTACTTC. Protein: CASSKEILAKNIQYF. V and J are TRBV21-1 and TRBJ2-4; TRBD2 reflects the table's D call only, with no check against the DNA. TRBV21-1 is a pseudogene segment. The CDR3 consists of 15 residues.

The genes are TRBV13 and TRBJ2-1, with 9 bases lining up with TRBD2. CDR3 length: 14 amino acids. CDR1 is PRHDT, CDR2 FYEKMQ, per germline (reference sequence). V shed 5 bases and J 12 bases; nucleotides not matched to a gene: 11. CDR3 in DNA: TGTGCCAGCAGCCCTACCTCTAGCGGGGCCCGGCAGTTCTTC. Amino acids: CASSPTSSGARQFF.

The chain has TRBV7-2 and TRBJ2-5; 13 nucleotides line up with TRBD2. Trimming removed 1 base from V and 6 bases from J; junction bases left unmatched: 5. CDR1 is SGHTA, CDR2 FQGNSA, per germline. The length of the CDR3 is 16 residues. CDR3 DNA sequence: TGTGCCAGCAGCTTAGTCCTCGGGACTAGCGGGAAGACCCAGTACTTC. Its translation: CASSLVLGTSGKTQYF.

This clone appeared once. The chain recombines TRBV5-1 with TRBJ2-3, with 7 bases that match TRBD2. The CDR3 spans 13 residues. Trimming at V came to 10 bases and at J to 5 bases, leaving 10 bases not matched to a gene. The germline V gene has CDR1 SGHRS and CDR2 YFSETQ. The CDR3 sequence is CAYRREEGDTQYF. The CDR3 DNA follows: TGCGCCTATCGCCGGGAGGAGGGAGATACGCAGTATTTT.

The chain couples TRBV5-4 to TRBJ1-2; TRBD1 aligns across 8 bases. J was trimmed by 4 bases and V by 5 bases; bases with no gene match: 7. Germline loops: CDR1 SGHNT, CDR2 YYREEE (reference sequence). CDR3 length: 14 residues. In DNA, the CDR3 is TGTGCCAGCAGATTATCAGGGGGCGCCTATGGCTACACCTTC. Translating gives CASRLSGGAYGYTF.

The CDR3 loop is CSARENTEAFF. CDR3 bases: TGCAGCGCCCGGGAAAACACTGAAGCTTTCTTT. V usage is TRBV29-1 and J usage is TRBJ1-1; unclear D gene. In germline, CDR1 is SQVTM, CDR2 ANQGSEA. The CDR3 covers 11 residues. V was clipped by 7 bases and J by 2 bases, with 8 bases between them.

The V gene is TRBV7-3, the J gene TRBJ2-3; maybe TRBD2 (5 bases). The CDR3 length is 15 residues. V gave up 2 bases and J gave up 0 bases, with 9 bases separating them. CDR1 and CDR2 from the germline V gene are SGHTA and FQGTGA. CDR3 bases: TGTGCCAGCAGCTTAGACGGGAAAAGCACAGATACGCAGTATTTT. Translating gives CASSLDGKSTDTQYF.

This sequence joins TRBV7-2 and TRBJ1-3, with 11 bases identical to TRBD1. The CDR3 is made up of 18 amino acids. Germline CDR1 reads SGHTA; CDR2 reads FQGNSA. V lost 5 bases to trimming and J lost 6 bases; unmatched junction nucleotides: 15. CDR3 DNA sequence: TGTGCCAGCAGCCACAAACCGACCGGGACAGGGGGTGTAAACACCATATATTTT. Protein: CASSHKPTGTGGVNTIYF.

The chain employs TRBV5-1 and TRBJ2-3; D is perhaps TRBD2 (5 bases). The CDR3 length is 15 residues. Looked up from germline, CDR1 is SGHRS and CDR2 is YFSETQ. Trimming pared 0 bases from V and 6 bases from J, leaving 14 bases between. Here the CDR3 DNA reads TGCGCCAGCAGCTTGGGCCGGAACGAGCGGGATACGCAGTATTTT. Its protein is CASSLGRNERDTQYF.

The rearrangement links TRBV2 to TRBJ1-2; no clear D. Trimming pared 8 bases from V and 3 bases from J, leaving 13 bases between. The CDR3 covers 13 residues. Germline-derived CDR1 and CDR2 are SNHLY and FYNNEI. The CDR3 protein is CASFLTADYGYTF. The DNA of the CDR3 is TGTGCCAGCTTTTTAACAGCGGACTATGGCTACACCTTC.

The chain is built from TRBV29-1 and TRBJ2-1; 10 bases align to TRBD1. Germline CDR1 reads SQVTM; CDR2 reads ANQGSEA. J was trimmed by 2 bases and V by 1 base; bases with no gene match: 5. The CDR3 consists of 16 residues. This chain's CDR3 is CSVEGRDRGTYNEQFF. In nucleotides, the CDR3 is TGCAGCGTTGAAGGGCGGGACAGGGGTACCTACAATGAGCAGTTCTTC.